Presented here are 19 T cell receptor beta chains from one specimen sequenced in a study of PD-1 blockade in classical Hodgkin lymphoma. Libraries were prepared by immunoSEQ multiplex PCR; TCRdb keeps only in-frame clonotypes and omits some of them. This table holds roughly 24,000 clones, about 78% found once. Autologous stem cell transplantation was followed by relapse in every patient, and brentuximab vedotin exposure varied. Source: peripheral blood mononuclear cells (PBMCs), taken before the second cycle of nivolumab. The receptors come from a human donor with classical Hodgkin lymphoma.

The V and J genes are TRBV6-1 and TRBJ2-2; the D is unclear. From germline, CDR1 is MNHNS and CDR2 SASEGT. This CDR3 is 14 amino acids long. Trimming removed 3 bases at V and 4 bases at J, with 9 bases between. The CDR3 coding sequence is TGTGCCAGCAGTGACCTTACCTTCACCGGGGAGCTGTTTTTT. Residues: CASSDLTFTGELFF.

The chain combines TRBV6-1 with TRBJ2-2; D is perhaps TRBD1 or TRBD2 (7 bases each). From germline, CDR1 is MNHNS and CDR2 SASEGT. Trimming shortened V by 7 bases and J by 6 bases, and 18 bases separated the two germline ends. The CDR3 spans 15 residues. The CDR3 region has the DNA TGTGCCAGCACCGTCCAGGGGGGGATGGCCGGGGAGCTGTTTTTT. This sequence encodes CASTVQGGMAGELFF.

The rearrangement joins TRBV7-2 to TRBJ1-2; the D is unclear. This CDR3 contains 13 residues. V dropped 5 bases and J dropped 8 bases, with 15 bases sitting between them. CDR1 and CDR2 from the germline V gene are SGHTA and FQGNSA. The CDR3 loop reads CASSRPQASGYTF. In DNA form, the CDR3 reads TGTGCCAGCAGCCGGCCCCAGGCGTCAGGCTACACCTTC.

The rearrangement uses TRBV19 and TRBJ2-7; weak D call: TRBD1 (5 bases). Germline V lookup: CDR1 LNHDA, CDR2 SQIVND (reference sequence). The CDR3 loop spans 13 amino acids. The germline V and J ends were trimmed by 8 bases and 1 base, with 12 bases remaining between them. As DNA, the CDR3 is TGTGCCAGTGGAAAGGACAATTCCTACGAGCAGTACTTC. Amino acid sequence: CASGKDNSYEQYF.

The CDR3 region is CAWRHPQGLAGGPAYNEQFF. The CDR3 bases are TGTGCCTGGAGACATCCCCAGGGACTAGCGGGAGGGCCGGCCTACAATGAGCAGTTCTTC. The chain couples TRBV30 to TRBJ2-1, with 16 bases lining up with TRBD2. Germline loops: CDR1 GTSNPN, CDR2 SVGIG (reference sequence). The V gene end was trimmed by 3 bases and the J gene end by 2 bases; junction bases not matched to a gene: 13. The CDR3 loop spans 20 amino acids.

The J gene is TRBJ2-7, the V gene TRBV19; 7 positions agree with TRBD1. Germline loops: CDR1 LNHDA, CDR2 SQIVND (reference sequence). V trimming: 5 bases; J trimming: 0 bases; junction bases outside the gene matches: 7. This CDR3 comprises 15 residues. CDR3 nucleotides: TGTGCCAGTAGTGGCGAGGGGGCCTACTCCTACGAGCAGTACTTC. Its translation: CASSGEGAYSYEQYF.

The chain is built from TRBV28 and TRBJ1-1, with D uncertain. V was pared by 4 bases and J by 0 bases, with 9 bases between. The length of the CDR3 is 14 residues. Germline V gives CDR1 MDHEN, CDR2 SYDVKM. DNA for the CDR3: TGTGCCAGCAGTTCGCAGAGATTGAACACTGAAGCTTTCTTT. Its protein product is CASSSQRLNTEAFF.

This chain uses TRBV27 with TRBJ1-1, with 7 bases identical to TRBD1. The CDR3 is 13 amino acids. CDR1 and CDR2 (germline): MNHEY, SMNVEV (reference sequence). The V and J ends lost 5 bases and 7 bases, in that order; junction bases with no gene match: 7. The CDR3 region is CASSLIRDSEAFF. The CDR3 DNA reads TGTGCCAGCAGTCTTATACGGGACAGTGAAGCTTTCTTT.

The gene calls are TRBV29-1 and TRBJ2-1; 11 nucleotides agree with TRBD2. The ends lost 1 base at V and 8 bases at J; junction bases unmatched: 10. The CDR3 sequence is 16 residues long. The germline V gene encodes CDR1 SQVTM and CDR2 ANQGSEA. The CDR3 spells CSVEGDRLAGFDEQFF. CDR3 in DNA: TGCAGCGTTGAAGGGGACAGACTAGCGGGATTCGATGAGCAGTTCTTC.

V usage is TRBV2 and J usage is TRBJ2-4, with D perhaps given as TRBD1 or TRBD2 (5 bases each). Germline loops: CDR1 SNHLY, CDR2 FYNNEI. Between the trimmed V and J ends, which lost 6 bases and 6 bases, there was a span of 15 bases. The CDR3 length is 14 residues. CDR3 nucleotides: TGTGCCAGCAGACCCAGGGTGGCGGGAAACATTCAGTACTTC. It is translated as CASRPRVAGNIQYF.

The J gene is TRBJ1-4, the V gene TRBV6-6; D unresolved. Trimming took off 5 bases at V and 0 bases at J, with 10 bases between the two ends. The CDR3 is 15 residues long. CDR1 is MNHNY and CDR2 is SVGAGI in the germline V gene (reference sequence). CDR3 region: CASSPPPTTNEKLFF. Here the CDR3 DNA reads TGTGCCAGCAGTCCTCCGCCGACAACTAATGAAAAACTGTTTTTT.

The rearrangement links TRBV19 to TRBJ2-5; no definite D call. This CDR3 contains 12 residues. Germline assignment: CDR1 LNHDA and CDR2 SQIVND (reference sequence). The V and J ends lost 4 bases and 0 bases respectively, with 3 bases between them. The CDR3 loop is CASSTDQETQYF. The CDR3 nucleotides read TGTGCCAGTAGTACAGACCAAGAGACCCAGTACTTC.

V usage is TRBV6-1 and J usage is TRBJ1-5, with D possibly being TRBD1 (5 bases). Germline CDR1 MNHNS, CDR2 SASEGT. The CDR3 is 16 amino acids. The V gene lost 4 bases and the J gene lost 2 bases, with 15 bases spanning the gap. The CDR3 is CASSVGTNAGNQPQHF. CDR3 DNA sequence: TGTGCCAGCAGTGTAGGGACCAACGCTGGCAATCAGCCCCAGCATTTT.

The V call is TRBV25-1, the J call TRBJ2-7; 8 nucleotides agree with TRBD1. Germline V CDR1 and CDR2: MGHDK, SYGVNS. The CDR3 loop spans 16 amino acids. After removal of 4 bases from V and 2 bases from J, the junction contained 10 bases not matched to a gene. Written as DNA, the CDR3 is TGTGCCAGCAGTGTCCCTGGGCGGGACAGGACCTACGAGCAGTACTTC. Protein sequence: CASSVPGRDRTYEQYF.

The chain uses TRBV11-2 and TRBJ2-7; perhaps TRBD2 as D (5 bases). V was clipped by 2 bases and J by 4 bases, with 9 bases between them. Germline V gene sequence: CDR1 SGHAT, CDR2 FQNNGV. This CDR3 spans 13 amino acids. The CDR3: CASSLTSSYEQYF. The CDR3 nucleotides read TGTGCCAGCAGCTTAACTAGTTCTTACGAGCAGTACTTC.

The chain links TRBV10-3 to TRBJ2-1; TRBD1 matches at 9 bases. Germline V lookup: CDR1 ENHRY, CDR2 SYGVKD. J gave up 4 bases and V 8 bases, and 6 bases lay outside the gene matches. The CDR3 is 14 amino acids. CDR3 residues: CAISRGQGYNEQFF. For the CDR3, the DNA is TGTGCCATCTCGAGGGGACAGGGATACAATGAGCAGTTCTTC.

The chain links TRBV2 to TRBJ2-2; 8 positions match TRBD1. Losses at the gene ends were 6 bases for V and 5 bases for J; bases not matched to a gene: 5. Germline V gene sequence: CDR1 SNHLY, CDR2 FYNNEI. The CDR3 is 14 residues long. CDR3 amino acids: CASRQGAGTGELFF. The CDR3 nucleotides are TGTGCCAGCAGGCAGGGGGCGGGGACCGGGGAGCTGTTTTTT.

The genes are TRBV5-1 and TRBJ2-3; 9 nucleotides align to TRBD2. This CDR3 is built from 16 residues. Losses at the gene ends were 4 bases for V and 5 bases for J; bases not matched to a gene: 11. The germline CDR1 and CDR2 sequences are SGHRS and YFSETQ. CDR3 sequence reads: CASSEGLATNGDTQYF. CDR3 DNA: TGCGCCAGCAGCGAAGGACTAGCGACAAATGGAGATACGCAGTATTTT.

Here the CDR3 DNA reads TGTGCCAGCAGTGGAGGAGCCGGATACAATGAGCAGTTCTTC. Protein: CASSGGAGYNEQFF. The chain couples TRBV27 to TRBJ2-1, with a weak D call TRBD2 (5 bases). The CDR3 consists of 14 residues. Germline values: CDR1 MNHEY, CDR2 SMNVEV (reference sequence). V lost 5 bases and J lost 4, with 12 bases in between.